What follows are 25 T cell receptor beta chains derived from one specimen sequenced in a study of regulatory T cells in long-lasting Graves disease. Building the TCR beta libraries relied on iRepertoire HTBI primers, and CDR3 regions underwent Arm-PCR. TCRdb passed the multiplex PCR reads through MiXCR, listing each CDR3 protein once. The table shows roughly 610,000 distinct CDR3 sequences, with approximately 15% occurring only once. Stated time point: newly diagnosed GD, antithyroid drugs for less than 3 months. PBMCs provided the RNA from which the TCR library was made. The sample was also reused in another study, on T cells in Graves' hyperthyroidism and ophthalmopathy.

The specimen comprised peripheral blood mononuclear cells (PBMCs), sampled at new diagnosis, from a patient treated with antithyroid drugs. The source of these receptors is a woman aged 30 to 39 with Graves disease.

In this sample, this clonotype turned up once. The V call is TRBV20-1, the J call TRBJ1-2; D is uncertain. V dropped 2 bases and J dropped 0 bases, with 13 bases sitting between them. Per the germline V gene, CDR1 is DFQATT and CDR2 is SNEGSKA (reference sequence). CDR3 length equals 15 residues. In nucleotides, the CDR3 is TGCAGTGCTAGACCACCGGGCGGGGCTAACTATGGCTACACCTTC. Protein product: CSARPPGGANYGYTF.

V and J are TRBV5-1 and TRBJ2-1, with 7 positions matching TRBD2. V lost 4 bases to trimming and J lost 0 bases; unmatched junction nucleotides: 7. Germline V gene sequence: CDR1 SGHRS, CDR2 YFSETQ. The CDR3 totals 16 residues. The CDR3 coding sequence is TGCGCCAGCAGCAGAGACGGCGGGAGCTCCTACAATGAGCAGTTCTTC. This encodes CASSRDGGSSYNEQFF. Combining the CDR3 with reference TRBV5-1 and TRBJ2-1 gives the whole variable domain KAGVTQTPRYLIKTRGQQVTLSCSPISGHRSVSWYQQTPGQGLQFLFEYFSETQRNKGNFPGRFSGRQFSNSRSEMNVSTLELGDSALYLCASSRDGGSSYNEQFFGPGTRLTVL.

Only a few counts were recorded for this clonotype. The chain employs TRBV6-5 and TRBJ1-2, with 7 bases identical to TRBD1. The CDR3 length is 14 residues. CDR1 is MNHEY and CDR2 is SVGAGI in the germline V gene. Trimming at V came to 4 bases and at J to 2 bases, leaving 4 bases not matched to a gene. For the CDR3, the DNA is TGTGCCAGCAGTTCGGGACAGAGGAACTATGGCTACACCTTC. This codes for CASSSGQRNYGYTF.

This clonotype turned up a few times. This sequence joins TRBV20-1 and TRBJ2-1, with TRBD2 matching 8 bases. CDR3 length: 14 amino acids. Germline CDR1 is DFQATT and CDR2 is SNEGSKA (reference sequence). V lost 1 base and J lost 8; bases outside the gene matches: 7. The CDR3, as DNA: TGCAGTGCTAGAGCAGCAGCGGGAGCCCATGAGCAGTTCTTC. Residues: CSARAAAGAHEQFF.

This clonotype was detected many times. This sequence joins TRBV11-2 and TRBJ1-1, with D perhaps matching TRBD1 (6 bases). This CDR3 spans 15 amino acids. V was shortened by 6 bases and J by 5 bases, with 19 bases between the two germline ends. Germline V gene lookup returns CDR1 SGHAT and CDR2 FQNNGV. The CDR3 spells CASRPGAVRGTEAFF. The CDR3 DNA is TGTGCCAGCAGGCCGGGGGCGGTTAGAGGTACTGAAGCTTTCTTT.

This chain connects TRBV5-1 to TRBJ2-5; TRBD1 might be the D (6 bases). Looked up from germline, CDR1 is SGHRS and CDR2 is YFSETQ. This CDR3 contains 14 residues. V was shortened by 2 bases and J by 4 bases, with 12 bases between the two germline ends. The CDR3 region has the DNA TGCGCCAGCAGCTTTGATCAGGGGAGAGAGACCCAGTACTTC. It translates to CASSFDQGRETQYF.

This sequence joins TRBV6-2 or TRBV6-3 and TRBJ2-3; the D gene could be TRBD1 or TRBD2 (7 bases each). The length of the CDR3 is 14 residues. CDR1 MNHEY and CDR2 SVGEGT come from the germline V gene. The germline V and J ends were trimmed by 9 bases and 6 bases, with 19 bases remaining between them. The CDR3 DNA reads TGTGCCAGACCCCAGGGGGGGGGATGGGATACGCAGTATTTT. Amino acid sequence: CARPQGGGWDTQYF.

This sequence joins TRBV5-1 and TRBJ2-7; no clear D. The V gene lost 0 bases and the J gene lost 4 bases, with 8 bases spanning the gap. The CDR3 runs to 13 residues. CDR1 and CDR2 from the germline V gene are SGHRS and YFSETQ. CDR3 coding DNA: TGCGCCAGCAGCTTGGCTCCAAATTACGAGCAGTACTTC. Translating it yields CASSLAPNYEQYF. Looking up the rest from reference TRBV5-1 and TRBJ2-7 gives the full variable domain: KAGVTQTPRYLIKTRGQQVTLSCSPISGHRSVSWYQQTPGQGLQFLFEYFSETQRNKGNFPGRFSGRQFSNSRSEMNVSTLELGDSALYLCASSLAPNYEQYFGPGTRLTVT.

The J gene is TRBJ1-1, the V gene TRBV30; D gene uncertain. Germline loops: CDR1 GTSNPN, CDR2 SVGIG (reference sequence). This CDR3 is built from 14 residues. V was pared by 0 bases and J by 1 base, with 9 bases between. CDR3 in amino acids: CAWSVLKGNTEAFF. The CDR3 DNA follows: TGTGCCTGGAGTGTACTCAAAGGGAACACTGAAGCTTTCTTT.

This clonotype was recorded at least ten times. V and J are TRBV20-1 and TRBJ2-5, with D possibly matching TRBD1 (6 bases). The V end lost 6 bases, the J end lost 2 bases, and 16 bases lay between the germline ends. The CDR3 length is 14 residues. CDR1 DFQATT and CDR2 SNEGSKA come from the germline V gene (reference sequence). The CDR3 DNA sequence: TGCAGTGCCTTACACAGGGTGGGGCAAGAGACCCAGTACTTC. It is translated as CSALHRVGQETQYF.

The V gene is TRBV18, the J gene TRBJ2-7, with 7 bases lining up with TRBD2. This CDR3 has 14 amino acids. Germline V lookup: CDR1 KGHSH, CDR2 LQKENI. The junction had 0 bases not matched to a gene; V was cut back by 0 bases and J by 1 base. The CDR3 nucleotides are TGTGCCAGCTCACCACCGGGAGGGTCCTACGAGCAGTACTTC. Translation: CASSPPGGSYEQYF.

The CDR3 region is CSAPAYVAGVYGTGELFF. The CDR3 DNA is TGCAGTGCTCCCGCCTATGTGGCGGGAGTTTATGGGACCGGGGAGCTGTTTTTT. The chain uses TRBV20-1 and TRBJ2-2; 7 nucleotides align to TRBD2. Trimming removed 5 bases from V and 5 bases from J; junction bases left unmatched: 20. Germline CDR1 is DFQATT and CDR2 is SNEGSKA (reference sequence). This CDR3 is 18 amino acids long.

Of note for this clonotype: Relative to the germline gene, one junction end is altered; a read error may explain this. The chain recombines TRBV4-1 with TRBJ1-6; 8 bases fit TRBD1. Germline V lookup: CDR1 MGHRA, CDR2 YSYEKL. CDR3 size: 15 residues. The CDR3 sequence is CASSPNQGAGSPLHF. The CDR3 bases are TGTGCCAGCAGCCCTAATCAGGGGGCGGGTTCACCCCTCCACTTT.

Ten or more counts support this clonotype. The V call is TRBV7-3, the J call TRBJ2-5; D is perhaps TRBD1 (6 bases). V lost 4 bases and J 2 bases, leaving 8 bases between the germline ends. Per the germline V gene, CDR1 is SGHTA and CDR2 is FQGTGA. CDR3 size: 13 residues. The CDR3 reads CASSWGQQETQYF. The CDR3 DNA sequence: TGTGCCAGCAGCTGGGGACAACAAGAGACCCAGTACTTC.

J is TRBJ1-6 and V is TRBV4-1; possibly TRBD1 for D (6 bases). Trimming took 6 bases from V and 9 from J, leaving 12 bases between them. The CDR3 length is 13 residues. Germline assignment: CDR1 MGHRA and CDR2 YSYEKL. For the CDR3, the DNA is TGCGCCAGCAGGGACAGCTCGGTTTCACCCCTCCACTTT. Translating it yields CASRDSSVSPLHF.

This clonotype was seen ten or more times. The chain recombines TRBV6-1 with TRBJ2-7; 9 nucleotides agree with TRBD1. Germline assignment: CDR1 MNHNS and CDR2 SASEGT. Trimming cost V 6 bases and J 1 base; bases outside gene matches: 10. The CDR3 runs to 16 residues. The CDR3 protein is CASRESGTGWSYEQYF. The CDR3 DNA follows: TGTGCCAGCAGAGAATCCGGGACAGGGTGGTCCTACGAGCAGTACTTC.

This clonotype was detected only a few times. The genes are TRBV6-1 and TRBJ2-7; D gene ambiguous. Trimming left V 6 bases short and J 4 bases short, with 10 bases between. CDR1 is MNHNS, CDR2 SASEGT, per germline. The CDR3 runs to 12 residues. The CDR3 DNA sequence: TGTGCCAGCAGAGCCGGTCAATACGAGCAGTACTTC. Translating gives CASRAGQYEQYF.

The chain combines TRBV7-2 with TRBJ2-7; 10 bases match TRBD2. V shed 5 bases, J shed 2 bases, and the junction held 6 bases outside the gene matches. This CDR3 has 15 residues. Germline CDR1 SGHTA, CDR2 FQGNSA. The CDR3 spells CASSTTGTSAYEQYF. The DNA for the CDR3 is TGTGCCAGCAGCACAACCGGGACTAGCGCCTACGAGCAGTACTTC.

This CDR3 is CASSLPGAGSYEQYF. For the CDR3, the DNA is TGCGCCAGCAGCCTCCCGGGGGCTGGCTCCTACGAGCAGTACTTC. The chain employs TRBV5-1 and TRBJ2-7; tentatively, D is TRBD1 or TRBD2 (6 bases each). V was cut by 4 bases and J by 0 bases, with 14 bases left in between. The V gene's germline CDR1 is SGHRS and CDR2 YFSETQ. The CDR3 extends over 15 amino acids.

The V call is TRBV4-1, the J call TRBJ2-3; 10 nucleotides line up with TRBD2. V was clipped by 1 base and J by 5 bases; unmatched bases: 0. Germline V lookup: CDR1 MGHRA, CDR2 YSYEKL. The CDR3 has 14 amino acids. CDR3 region: CASSQASGRDTQYF. For the CDR3, the DNA is TGCGCCAGCAGCCAAGCTAGCGGGAGAGATACGCAGTATTTT.

In its sample, this clonotype was seen many times. The chain joins TRBV28 to TRBJ1-5, with 11 bases lining up with TRBD1. CDR3 length: 19 residues. The V and J ends lost 2 bases and 3 bases, in that order; junction bases with no gene match: 12. The germline V gene has CDR1 MDHEN and CDR2 SYDVKM. CDR3 region: CASSLRNLRDRGNNQPQHF. As DNA, the CDR3 is TGTGCCAGCAGTTTACGAAATTTGAGGGACAGGGGGAACAATCAGCCCCAGCATTTT.

The chain is built from TRBV20-1 and TRBJ1-3, with a possible D match to TRBD1 (6 bases). Germline V gene data show CDR1 as DFQATT and CDR2 as SNEGSKA (reference sequence). The CDR3 is made up of 16 amino acids. V was shortened by 0 bases and J by 0 bases, with 12 bases between the two germline ends. CDR3 DNA: TGCAGTGCTAGAGATGTAAGGGACAACTCTGGAAACACCATATATTTT. Translation gives CSARDVRDNSGNTIYF.

This rearrangement joins TRBV18 to TRBJ2-5; D tentatively fits TRBD1 or TRBD2 (5 bases each). The length of the CDR3 is 13 residues. Germline CDR1 and CDR2: KGHSH and LQKENI. V lost 6 bases and J lost 5, with 13 bases in between. CDR3: CASSRGLPETQYF. CDR3 DNA sequence: TGTGCCAGCTCCCGGGGCCTGCCGGAGACCCAGTACTTC.

This clonotype has ten or more counts. This chain connects TRBV29-1 to TRBJ1-4; D is perhaps TRBD1 (5 bases). Germline CDR1 reads SQVTM; CDR2 reads ANQGSEA. There are 14 residues in the CDR3. Trimming cost V 7 bases and J 4 bases, with 16 bases left between them. The CDR3 is CSADDGQGNEKLFF. The DNA for the CDR3 is TGCAGCGCTGATGATGGGCAGGGTAATGAAAAACTGTTTTTT.

This clonotype was picked up a small number of times. The J gene is TRBJ2-7, the V gene TRBV19; TRBD1 agrees at 10 bases. Germline-derived CDR1 and CDR2 are LNHDA and SQIVND (reference sequence). V was clipped by 7 bases and J by 2 bases; unmatched bases: 11. This CDR3 is built from 16 residues. CDR3 DNA sequence: TGTGCCAGTAACCAACAACCGGGACAGGGGACCTACGAGCAGTACTTC. Translated, it gives CASNQQPGQGTYEQYF.